Listed below are T cell receptor beta chains from one sample, sequenced in a study of long-term antiretroviral therapy in people with HIV. Sequencing was performed with immunoSEQ multiplex PCR; in TCRdb, only in-frame clones are kept and a portion is missing. The sample yields 27,000 or so clones, 82% seen once. This sample comprised unsorted PBMCs, obtained 2.9 years after starting antiretroviral therapy. These receptors were collected from a man between 45 and 60 years old with HIV. CDR3s include the opening cysteine and the closing phenylalanine or tryptophan. Clone size is given for some rows only: seen once, a few or many times, or a class if the clone is expanded.

j_gene	v_gene	abundance	CDR3aa
TRBJ2-2	TRBV5-4	once	CASSFLGELFF
TRBJ2-1	TRBV2	NA	CASRSGGFLGNEQFF
TRBJ2-7	TRBV27	few	CASSLGRGYEQYF
TRBJ2-3	TRBV7-9	once	CASSGSGGATDTQYF
TRBJ2-3	TRBV9	NA	CASSVGVDSTDTQYF
TRBJ2-1	TRBV4-3	NA	CASSQIAGGYNEQFF
TRBJ1-3	TRBV4-1	NA	CASSHLTASVLNTIYF
TRBJ2-3	TRBV28	NA	CASSLRAGTSTDTQYF
TRBJ1-2	TRBV7-2	once	CASSFGGGRGLYGYTF
TRBJ1-5	TRBV6-1	NA	CASSDRGLNQPQHF
TRBJ1-1	TRBV5-1	once	CASSGSQGGGGTEAFF
TRBJ1-5	TRBV4-3	once	CASSQGRQGNQPQHF
TRBJ1-5	TRBV5-5	NA	CASTPGPGDQPQHF
TRBJ2-7	TRBV6-6	NA	CASSYSGDRHYEQYF
TRBJ2-7	TRBV5-5	NA	CASSLWAGEQYF
NA	TRBV7-9	NA	CARDIGSSWDEQYF
TRBJ2-3	TRBV20-1	NA	CSASGDTQYF
TRBJ1-6	TRBV9	NA	CASSPQGQYNSPLHF
TRBJ1-3	TRBV18	NA	CASSPLDRAAGNTIYF
TRBJ2-7	TRBV6-5	NA	CASSYGEGPYEQYF
TRBJ2-1	TRBV5-4	NA	CASSQKTGGSYNEQFF
TRBJ1-1	TRBV5-1	NA	CASSADPKNTEAFF
TRBJ1-5	TRBV2	NA	CASSETGPWDNQPQHF
TRBJ2-3	TRBV4-2	NA	CASSQPGQITDTQYF
TRBJ1-6	TRBV5-1	NA	CASSLAVVGDSPLHF
TRBJ2-5	TRBV28	NA	CASSGAGGRETQYF
TRBJ2-3	TRBV28	NA	CATRLNTDTQYF
TRBJ2-2	TRBV7-9	NA	CASMSGGKNTGELFF
TRBJ1-1	TRBV29-1	NA	CSVEVARNTEAFF
TRBJ1-1	TRBV13	NA	CASSPDNRVMNTEAFF
TRBJ2-1	TRBV27	NA	CASSFGLYNEQFF
TRBJ1-1	TRBV7-9	once	CASSFGGYAFF
TRBJ1-6	TRBV7-8	few	CASSLSQENSPLHF
TRBJ1-6	TRBV7-2	NA	CASSLAAASSPLHF
TRBJ2-1	TRBV11-3	once	CASSFSGAGGNEQFF
TRBJ2-1	TRBV11-2	NA	CASSHRGLDDNEQFF
TRBJ1-5	TRBV19	NA	CASSDGTGYADQPQHF
TRBJ2-3	TRBV27	NA	CASSLSSTDTQYF
TRBJ2-3	TRBV5-1	NA	CASSLAGGAGADTQYF
TRBJ2-7	TRBV6-1	NA	CASCGSWGPRTSGASYEQYF
TRBJ2-6	TRBV25-1	few	CASSEFDSGANVLTF
TRBJ1-5	TRBV2	NA	CASSAQGRGLNQPQHF
TRBJ2-7	TRBV7-9	NA	CASSLAGGNIEQYF
TRBJ2-2	TRBV7-6	NA	CASSSGLAETSNTGELFF
TRBJ2-2	TRBV7-9	NA	CASSTPRLGTGELFF
TRBJ1-4	TRBV11-1	NA	CASSLMGEGGEKLFF
TRBJ1-2	TRBV6-1	NA	CDVTPGGAGYGYTF
TRBJ2-7	TRBV6-1	NA	CASQNREGLYEQYF
TRBJ2-2	TRBV6-1	NA	CASSVRAGTGELFF
TRBJ1-2	TRBV29-1	few	CSVDSGLYGYTF
TRBJ2-2	TRBV6-5	NA	CASSYAGELFF
TRBJ2-1	TRBV28	NA	CASTYRRALVNEQFF
TRBJ1-4	TRBV5-1	NA	CASSLSATNEKLFF
TRBJ1-4	TRBV19	NA	CASRLISGTGGEKLFF
TRBJ2-4	TRBV4-1	NA	CASSQDGRRTGNIQYF
TRBJ2-7	TRBV5-8	NA	CASSLDGTYEQYF
TRBJ1-2	TRBV5-1	few	CASSLNGNGYTF
TRBJ2-1	TRBV7-6	NA	CASSSYYNEQFF
TRBJ1-4	TRBV18	NA	CASSPQGRVNEKLFF